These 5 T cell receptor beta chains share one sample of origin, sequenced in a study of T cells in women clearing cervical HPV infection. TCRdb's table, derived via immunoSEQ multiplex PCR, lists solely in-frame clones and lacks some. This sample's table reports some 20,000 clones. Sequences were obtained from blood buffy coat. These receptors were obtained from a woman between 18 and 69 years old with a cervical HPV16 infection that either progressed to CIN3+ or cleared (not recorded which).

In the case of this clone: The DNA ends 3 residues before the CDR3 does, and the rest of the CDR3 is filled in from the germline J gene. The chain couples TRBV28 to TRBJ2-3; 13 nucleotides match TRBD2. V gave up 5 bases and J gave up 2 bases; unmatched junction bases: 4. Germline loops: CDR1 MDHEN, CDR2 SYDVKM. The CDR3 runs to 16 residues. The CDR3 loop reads CASSTGTSGVTDTQYF. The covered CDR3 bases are TGTGCCAGCAGTACCGGGACTAGCGGGGTCACAGATACG. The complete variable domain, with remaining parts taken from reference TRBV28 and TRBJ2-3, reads DVKVTQSSRYLVKRTGEKVFLECVQDMDHENMFWYRQDPGLGLRLIYFSYDVKMKEKGDIPEGYSVSREKKERFSLILESASTNQTSMYLCASSTGTSGVTDTQYFGPGTRLTVL.

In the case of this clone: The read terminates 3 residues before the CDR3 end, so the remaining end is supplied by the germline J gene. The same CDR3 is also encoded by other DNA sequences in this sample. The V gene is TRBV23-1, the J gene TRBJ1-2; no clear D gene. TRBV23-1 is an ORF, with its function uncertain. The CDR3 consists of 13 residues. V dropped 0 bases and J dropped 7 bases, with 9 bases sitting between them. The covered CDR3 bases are TGCGCCAGCAGTCAATCGGGCACCGGTGGC. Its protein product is CASSQSGTGG. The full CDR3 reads CASSQSGTGGYTF.

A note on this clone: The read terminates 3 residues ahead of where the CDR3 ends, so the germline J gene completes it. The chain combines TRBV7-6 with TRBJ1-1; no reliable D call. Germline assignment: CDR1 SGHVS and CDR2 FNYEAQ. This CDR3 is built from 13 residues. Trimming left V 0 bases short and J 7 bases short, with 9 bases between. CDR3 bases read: TGTGCCAGCAGCTTAGCTAGGGCTATTGAA. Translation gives CASSLARAIE. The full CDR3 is CASSLARAIEAFF.

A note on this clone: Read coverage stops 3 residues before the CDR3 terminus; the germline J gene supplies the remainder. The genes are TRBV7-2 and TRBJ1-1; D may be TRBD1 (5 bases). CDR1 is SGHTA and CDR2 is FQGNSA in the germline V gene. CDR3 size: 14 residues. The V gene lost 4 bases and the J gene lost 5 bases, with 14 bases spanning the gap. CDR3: CASSSQVGRTEAFF. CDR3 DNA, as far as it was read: TGTGCCAGCAGCTCACAGGTAGGAAGGACTGAA.

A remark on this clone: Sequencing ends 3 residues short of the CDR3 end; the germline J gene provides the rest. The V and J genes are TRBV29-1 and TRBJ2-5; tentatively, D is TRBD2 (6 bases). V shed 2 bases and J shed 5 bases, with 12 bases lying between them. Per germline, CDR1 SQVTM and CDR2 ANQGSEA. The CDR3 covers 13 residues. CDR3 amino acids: CSVEFGSGETQYF. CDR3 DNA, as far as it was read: TGCAGCGTTGAATTCGGCAGCGGGGAGACC.